Presented here are 6 T cell receptor beta chains from one specimen sequenced in a study of blood T cell repertoires in COVID-19. The repertoire was sequenced with immunoSEQ multiplex PCR; TCRdb's copy has only in-frame clones and lacks some. This table has 60,000 to 65,000 clones, around four fifths appearing once. Sequencing input: peripheral blood. These receptor sequences come from a human donor in a cohort sampled during active COVID-19.

This chain connects TRBV4-1 to TRBJ1-1; possible D gene TRBD1, 6 bases. V was shortened by 0 bases and J by 7 bases, with 18 bases between the two germline ends. Per germline, CDR1 MGHRA and CDR2 YSYEKL. The CDR3 contains 16 residues. The CDR3 reads CASSQDSLGQLIEAFF. The CDR3 region has the DNA TGCGCCAGCAGCCAAGATTCCCTTGGACAGCTTATTGAAGCTTTCTTT.

This chain joins TRBV19 and TRBJ2-3; 12 bases agree with TRBD2. The CDR3 spans 16 residues. CDR1 is LNHDA, CDR2 SQIVND, per germline (reference sequence). J gave up 2 bases and V 6 bases, and 6 bases lay outside the gene matches. CDR3 sequence reads: CASSTRTSGDTDTQYF. CDR3 DNA sequence: TGTGCCAGTAGCACTAGGACTAGCGGGGACACAGATACGCAGTATTTT.

This clone was recorded at least ten times. The chain joins TRBV19 to TRBJ2-2; TRBD2 is a possible D gene (5 bases). The V end lost 9 bases, the J end lost 2 bases, and 13 bases lay between the germline ends. CDR3 length: 14 amino acids. Germline assignment: CDR1 LNHDA and CDR2 SQIVND (reference sequence). The CDR3 DNA reads as TGTGCCAGCACTGACCGGGGAAACACCGGGGAGCTGTTTTTT. Translating it yields CASTDRGNTGELFF.

Details on this clone: Because the CDR3's place on the DNA is in doubt, the DNA is left out and the CDR3 is given as listed by TCRdb. The chain uses TRBV9 and TRBJ2-3; the table's D call, TRBD2, has no DNA check behind it. The CDR3 is 14 amino acids long, termini counted. Germline V gene sequence: CDR1 SGDLS, CDR2 YYNGEE. The CDR3 sequence: CASSVGPGSDTQYF.

This clone was observed a single time. The chain employs TRBV6-5 and TRBJ2-1, with TRBD2 identical over 9 bases. The trim removed 0 bases at V and 3 bases at J, leaving 3 bases unmatched. CDR3 size: 16 residues. Germline V gene sequence: CDR1 MNHEY, CDR2 SVGAGI. The chain's CDR3 is CASSYSAGGLYNEQFF. The DNA for the CDR3 is TGTGCCAGCAGTTACTCGGCGGGAGGGCTCTACAATGAGCAGTTCTTC.

The chain carries TRBV5-1 and TRBJ2-1; the D is unclear. The CDR3 spans 13 residues. Per the germline V gene, CDR1 is SGHRS and CDR2 is YFSETQ. With 0 bases removed from V and 6 bases from J, the gap between germline ends came to 7 bases. This CDR3 reads CASSLVQANEQFF. CDR3 nucleotide sequence: TGCGCCAGCAGCTTGGTTCAGGCCAATGAGCAGTTCTTC.